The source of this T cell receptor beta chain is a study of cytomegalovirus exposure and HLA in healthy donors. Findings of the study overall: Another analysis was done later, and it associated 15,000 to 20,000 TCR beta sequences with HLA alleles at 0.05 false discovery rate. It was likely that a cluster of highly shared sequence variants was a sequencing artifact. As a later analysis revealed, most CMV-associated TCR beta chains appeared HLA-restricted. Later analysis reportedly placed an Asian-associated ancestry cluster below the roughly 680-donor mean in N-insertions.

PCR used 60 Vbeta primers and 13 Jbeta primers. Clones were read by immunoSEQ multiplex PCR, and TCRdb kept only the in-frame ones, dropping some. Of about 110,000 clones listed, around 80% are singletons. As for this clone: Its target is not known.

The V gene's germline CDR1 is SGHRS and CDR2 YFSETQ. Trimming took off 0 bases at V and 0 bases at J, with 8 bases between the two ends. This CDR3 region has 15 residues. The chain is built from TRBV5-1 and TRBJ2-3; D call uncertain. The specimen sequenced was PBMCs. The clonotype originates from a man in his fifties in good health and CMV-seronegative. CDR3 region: CASSLAIVSTDTQYF. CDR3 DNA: TGCGCCAGCAGCTTGGCCATAGTAAGCACAGATACGCAGTATTTT. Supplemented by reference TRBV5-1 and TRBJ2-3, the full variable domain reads KAGVTQTPRYLIKTRGQQVTLSCSPISGHRSVSWYQQTPGQGLQFLFEYFSETQRNKGNFPGRFSGRQFSNSRSEMNVSTLELGDSALYLCASSLAIVSTDTQYFGPGTRLTVL.